This TCR beta chain was found in a study of cytotoxic CD8 clonotypes in ibrutinib-treated CLL. Study observations and caveats: Sustained-remission and progressing patients had different sampling times. Relative to age-matched healthy donors, clonality at baseline was higher, and it tracked circulating CD8+ T-cell counts.

The protocol was immunoSEQ multiplex PCR, while the TCRdb copy is restricted to in-frame clones and leaves out a portion. The data show just over 200,000 clones, roughly three quarters seen once. Remarks on this clone: Its antigen remains unidentified.

Sequencing was performed on PBMCs, taken after 12 months of ibrutinib treatment. This TCR was recovered from a human donor with chronic lymphocytic leukemia.

CDR3 DNA sequence: TGCGCCAGCAGCAAAAGGTGGGGGGGCGGTGAAGCTTTCTTT. It specifies CASSKRWGGGEAFF. The chain carries TRBV4-3 and TRBJ1-1; maybe TRBD1 (6 bases). This CDR3 comprises 14 residues. Germline V gene lookup returns CDR1 LGHNA and CDR2 YSLEER. Trimming left V 5 bases short and J 7 bases short, with 17 bases between.